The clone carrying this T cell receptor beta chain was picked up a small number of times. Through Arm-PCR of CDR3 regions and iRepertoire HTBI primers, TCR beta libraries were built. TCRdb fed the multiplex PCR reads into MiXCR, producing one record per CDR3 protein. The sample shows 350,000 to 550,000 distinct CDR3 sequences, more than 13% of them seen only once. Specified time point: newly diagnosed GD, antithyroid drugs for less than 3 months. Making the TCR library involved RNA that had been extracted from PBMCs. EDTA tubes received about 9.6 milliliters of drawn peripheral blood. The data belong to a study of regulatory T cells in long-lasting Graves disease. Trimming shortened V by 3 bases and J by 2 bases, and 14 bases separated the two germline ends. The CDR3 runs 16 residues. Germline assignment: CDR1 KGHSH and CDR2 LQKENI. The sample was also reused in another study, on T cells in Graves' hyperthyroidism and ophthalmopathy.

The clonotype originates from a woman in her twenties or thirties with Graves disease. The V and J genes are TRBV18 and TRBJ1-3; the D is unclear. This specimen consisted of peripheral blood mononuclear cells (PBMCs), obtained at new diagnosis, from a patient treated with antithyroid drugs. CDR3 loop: CASSPREAATGNTIYF. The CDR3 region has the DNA TGTGCCAGCTCACCCCGGGAGGCAGCCACTGGAAACACCATATATTTT.